This T cell receptor beta chain was profiled in a study of blood T cells in healthy people across ages. General observations from the study: Observed TCR beta diversity showed a strong correlation with the percentage of naive T cells as measured by flow cytometry. The CMV status of each donor remained undetermined, and this could have confounded shifts in expanded clonotypes. Diversity estimated from one million T cells was considered an underestimate.

A J-beta primer mix and a sample-barcoded 5' primer were used in a second PCR of about 7 to 12 cycles. Each cDNA molecule was tagged by a template-switch adaptor that had 12 random nucleotides. From the 5' RACE reads, TCRdb called clonotypes with MiXCR, one entry per CDR3 protein. The data hold about 800,000 distinct CDR3 sequences, with about 42% observed a single time. With regard to this clonotype: Its antigen is unidentified.

Trimming left V 6 bases short and J 5 bases short, with 16 bases between. CDR3 size: 13 residues. Germline-derived CDR1 and CDR2 are SQVTM and ANQGSEA. The V gene is TRBV29-1, the J gene TRBJ2-5; D is possibly TRBD1 (6 bases). This TCR was recovered from a man older than 75 in good health. The sequencing sample was made of blood. This CDR3 reads CSVTRQAGETQYF. The CDR3 DNA follows: TGCAGCGTAACGAGACAGGCCGGGGAGACCCAGTACTTC.